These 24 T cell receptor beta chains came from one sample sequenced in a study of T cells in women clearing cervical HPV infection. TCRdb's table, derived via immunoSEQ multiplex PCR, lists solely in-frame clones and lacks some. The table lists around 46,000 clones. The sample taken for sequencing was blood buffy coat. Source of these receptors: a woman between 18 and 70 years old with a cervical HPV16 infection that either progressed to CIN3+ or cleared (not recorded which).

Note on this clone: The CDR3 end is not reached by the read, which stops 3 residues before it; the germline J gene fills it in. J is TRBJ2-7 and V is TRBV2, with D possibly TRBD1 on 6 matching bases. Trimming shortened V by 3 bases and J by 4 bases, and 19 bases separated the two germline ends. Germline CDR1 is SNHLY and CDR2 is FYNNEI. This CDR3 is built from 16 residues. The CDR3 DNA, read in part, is TGTGCCAGCAGTGAGTCTAACAGGGCCCCCCCTTACGAG. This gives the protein CASSESNRAPPYE. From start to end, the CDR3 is CASSESNRAPPYEQYF.

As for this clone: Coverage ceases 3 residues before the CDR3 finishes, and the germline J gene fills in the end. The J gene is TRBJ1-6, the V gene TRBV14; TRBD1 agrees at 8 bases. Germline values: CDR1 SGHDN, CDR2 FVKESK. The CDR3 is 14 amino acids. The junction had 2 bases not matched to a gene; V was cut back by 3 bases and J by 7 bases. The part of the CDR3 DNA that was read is TGTGCCAGCAGCCAGGACAGGGTGAATTCACCC. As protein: CASSQDRVNSP. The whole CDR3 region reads CASSQDRVNSPLHF.

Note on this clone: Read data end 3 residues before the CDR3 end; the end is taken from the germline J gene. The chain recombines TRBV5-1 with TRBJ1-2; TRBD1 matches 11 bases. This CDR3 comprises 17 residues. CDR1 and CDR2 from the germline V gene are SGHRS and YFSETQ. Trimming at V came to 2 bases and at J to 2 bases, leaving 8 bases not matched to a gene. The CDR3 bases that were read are TGCGCCAGCAGCTTTGAGGGACAGGGGGAACTAAACTATGGC. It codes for CASSFEGQGELNYG. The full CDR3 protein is CASSFEGQGELNYGYTF.

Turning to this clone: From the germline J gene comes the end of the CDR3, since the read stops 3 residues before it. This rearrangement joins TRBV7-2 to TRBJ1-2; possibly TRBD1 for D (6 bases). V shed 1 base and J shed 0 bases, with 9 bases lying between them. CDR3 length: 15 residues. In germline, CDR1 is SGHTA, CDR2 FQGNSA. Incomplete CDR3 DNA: TGTGCCAGCAGCTTAGGAGGGGGTGCTAACTATGGC. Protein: CASSLGGGANYG. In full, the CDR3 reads CASSLGGGANYGYTF.

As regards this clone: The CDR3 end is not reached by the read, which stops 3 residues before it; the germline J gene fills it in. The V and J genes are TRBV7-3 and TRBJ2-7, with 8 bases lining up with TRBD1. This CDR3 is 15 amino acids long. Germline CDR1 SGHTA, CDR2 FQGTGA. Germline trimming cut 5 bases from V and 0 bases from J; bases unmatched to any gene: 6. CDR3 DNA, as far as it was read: TGTGCCAGCAGCCCACAGGGGGGCCTCTCCTACGAG. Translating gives CASSPQGGLSYE. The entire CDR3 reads CASSPQGGLSYEQYF.

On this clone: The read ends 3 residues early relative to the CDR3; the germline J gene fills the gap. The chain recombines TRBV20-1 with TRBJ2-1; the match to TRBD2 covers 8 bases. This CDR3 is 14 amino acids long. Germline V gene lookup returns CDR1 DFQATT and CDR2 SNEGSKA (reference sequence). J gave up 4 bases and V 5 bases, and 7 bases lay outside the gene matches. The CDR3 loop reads CSAPPAGEYNEQFF. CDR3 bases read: TGCAGTGCTCCGCCAGCGGGGGAGTACAATGAG.

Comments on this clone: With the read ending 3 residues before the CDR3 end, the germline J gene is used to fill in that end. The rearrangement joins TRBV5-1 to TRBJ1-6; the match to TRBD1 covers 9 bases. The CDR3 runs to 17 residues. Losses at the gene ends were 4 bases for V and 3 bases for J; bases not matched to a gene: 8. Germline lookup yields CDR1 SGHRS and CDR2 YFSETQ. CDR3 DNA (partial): TGCGCCAGCAGCAGCTACACAGGGGGCCGCTATAATTCACCC. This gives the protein CASSSYTGGRYNSP. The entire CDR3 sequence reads CASSSYTGGRYNSPLHF.

The CDR3 loop reads CASSLKQGLANVLTF. The sequenced CDR3 bases are TGTGCCAGTAGTCTGAAACAGGGGCTCGCCAACGTC. The rearrangement uses TRBV19 and TRBJ2-6, with 7 bases matching TRBD1. The CDR3 end falls 3 residues outside the read, so it is completed with the germline J gene. Germline V gives CDR1 LNHDA, CDR2 SQIVND (reference sequence). The CDR3 covers 15 residues. After removal of 5 bases from V and 7 bases from J, the junction contained 8 bases not matched to a gene.

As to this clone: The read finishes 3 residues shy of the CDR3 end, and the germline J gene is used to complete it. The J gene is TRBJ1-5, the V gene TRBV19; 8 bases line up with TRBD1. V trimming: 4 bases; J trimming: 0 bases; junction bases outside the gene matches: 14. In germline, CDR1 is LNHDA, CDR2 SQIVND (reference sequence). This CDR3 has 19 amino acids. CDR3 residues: CASSNRAGGEYYSNQPQHF. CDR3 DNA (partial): TGTGCCAGTAGTAATCGGGCAGGGGGCGAATATTATAGCAATCAGCCC.

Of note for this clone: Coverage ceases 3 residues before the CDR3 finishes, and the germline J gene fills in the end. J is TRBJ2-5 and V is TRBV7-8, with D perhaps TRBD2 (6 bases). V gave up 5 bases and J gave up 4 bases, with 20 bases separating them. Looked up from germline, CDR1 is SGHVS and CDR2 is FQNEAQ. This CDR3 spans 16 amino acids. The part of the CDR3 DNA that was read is TGTGCCAGCAGCACAAGAACGCGGGGAGATAGAGAGACC. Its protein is CASSTRTRGDRET. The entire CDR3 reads CASSTRTRGDRETQYF.

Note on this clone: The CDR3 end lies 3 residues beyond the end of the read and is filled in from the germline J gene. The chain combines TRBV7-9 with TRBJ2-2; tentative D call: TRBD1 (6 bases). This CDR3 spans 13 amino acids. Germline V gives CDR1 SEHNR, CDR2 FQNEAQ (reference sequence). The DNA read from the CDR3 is TGTGCCAGCAGCCGGACAGAAAATGAAAAG. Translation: CASSRTENEK. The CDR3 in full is CASSRTENEKLFF.

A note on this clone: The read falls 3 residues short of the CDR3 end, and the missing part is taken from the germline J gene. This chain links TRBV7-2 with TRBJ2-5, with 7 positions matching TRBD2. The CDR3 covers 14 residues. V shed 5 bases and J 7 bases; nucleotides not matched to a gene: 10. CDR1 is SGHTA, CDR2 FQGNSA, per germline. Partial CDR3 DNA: TGTGCCAGCAGCCCGACAGCGGGGAGGGGGACC. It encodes CASSPTAGRGT. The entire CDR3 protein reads CASSPTAGRGTQYF.

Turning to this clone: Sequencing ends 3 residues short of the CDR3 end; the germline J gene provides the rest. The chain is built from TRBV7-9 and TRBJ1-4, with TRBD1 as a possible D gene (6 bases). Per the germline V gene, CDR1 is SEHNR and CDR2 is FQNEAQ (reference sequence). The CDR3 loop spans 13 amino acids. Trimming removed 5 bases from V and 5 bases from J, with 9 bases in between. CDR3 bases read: TGTGCCAGCAGCCGGACAGAAAATGAAAAA. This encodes CASSRTENEK. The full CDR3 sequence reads CASSRTENEKLFF.

The CDR3 region is CASAQGGQPQHF. CDR3 DNA (partial): TGTGCTAGTGCCCAGGGGGGTCAGCCC. The rearrangement links TRBV12-5 to TRBJ1-5; TRBD1 agrees at 7 bases. The read comes to an end 3 residues before the CDR3 does, leaving the germline J gene to fill in the end. The CDR3 is made up of 12 amino acids. V dropped 7 bases and J dropped 6; count of bases not matched to a gene: 3. Germline lookup yields CDR1 LGHNT and CDR2 FRNRAP. Based on the CDR3 plus reference TRBV12-5 and TRBJ1-5, the full variable domain is DARVTQTPRHKVTEMGQEVTMRCQPILGHNTVFWYRQTMMQGLELLAYFRNRAPLDDSGMPKDRFSAEMPDATLATLKIQPSEPRDSAVYFCASAQGGQPQHFGDGTRLSIL.

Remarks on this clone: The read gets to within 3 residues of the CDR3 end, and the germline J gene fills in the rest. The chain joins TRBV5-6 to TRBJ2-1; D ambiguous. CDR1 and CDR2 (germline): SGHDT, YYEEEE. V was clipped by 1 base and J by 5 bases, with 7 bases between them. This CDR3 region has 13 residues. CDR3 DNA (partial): TGTGCCAGCAGCTTGACAGTTAACAATGAG. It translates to CASSLTVNNE. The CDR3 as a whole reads CASSLTVNNEQFF.

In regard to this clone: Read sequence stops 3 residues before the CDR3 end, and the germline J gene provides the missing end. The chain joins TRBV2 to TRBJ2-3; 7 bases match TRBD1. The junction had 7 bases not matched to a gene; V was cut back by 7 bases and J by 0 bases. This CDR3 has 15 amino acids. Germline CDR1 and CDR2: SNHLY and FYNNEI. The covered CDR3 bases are TGTGCCAGCACCTCGACAGGGCGGAGCACAGATACG. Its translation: CASTSTGRSTDT. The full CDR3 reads CASTSTGRSTDTQYF.

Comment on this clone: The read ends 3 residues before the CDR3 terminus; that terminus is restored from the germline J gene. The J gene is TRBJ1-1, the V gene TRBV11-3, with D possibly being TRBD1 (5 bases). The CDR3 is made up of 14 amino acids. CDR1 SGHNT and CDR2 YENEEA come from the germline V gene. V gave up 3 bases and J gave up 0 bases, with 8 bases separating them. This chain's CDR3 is CASSLTVMNTEAFF. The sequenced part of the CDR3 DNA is TGTGCCAGCAGCTTGACAGTTATGAACACTGAA.

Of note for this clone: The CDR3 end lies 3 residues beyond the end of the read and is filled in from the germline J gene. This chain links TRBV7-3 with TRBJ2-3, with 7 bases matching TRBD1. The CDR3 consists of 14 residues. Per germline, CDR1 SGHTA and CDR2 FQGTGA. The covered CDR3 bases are TGTGCCAGCAGCTTAGGGACAGCTCAAGAGACG. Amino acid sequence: CASSLGTAQET. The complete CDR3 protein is CASSLGTAQETQYF.

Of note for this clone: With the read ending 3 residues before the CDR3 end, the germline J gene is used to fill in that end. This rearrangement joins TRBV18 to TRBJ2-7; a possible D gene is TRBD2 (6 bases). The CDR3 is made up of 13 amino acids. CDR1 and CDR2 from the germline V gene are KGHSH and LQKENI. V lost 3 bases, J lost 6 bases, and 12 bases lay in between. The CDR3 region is CASSPREEGEQYF. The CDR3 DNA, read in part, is TGTGCCAGCTCACCCAGGGAGGAGGGCGAG.

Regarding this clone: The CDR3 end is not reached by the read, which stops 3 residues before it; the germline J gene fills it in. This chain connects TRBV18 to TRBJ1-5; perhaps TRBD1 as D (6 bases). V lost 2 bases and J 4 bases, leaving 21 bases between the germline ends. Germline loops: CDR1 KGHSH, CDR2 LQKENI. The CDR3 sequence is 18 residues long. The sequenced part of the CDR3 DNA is TGTGCCAGCTCACCAACCTCCCGAACAGGGCCCCTGAATCAGCCC. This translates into CASSPTSRTGPLNQP. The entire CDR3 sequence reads CASSPTSRTGPLNQPQHF.

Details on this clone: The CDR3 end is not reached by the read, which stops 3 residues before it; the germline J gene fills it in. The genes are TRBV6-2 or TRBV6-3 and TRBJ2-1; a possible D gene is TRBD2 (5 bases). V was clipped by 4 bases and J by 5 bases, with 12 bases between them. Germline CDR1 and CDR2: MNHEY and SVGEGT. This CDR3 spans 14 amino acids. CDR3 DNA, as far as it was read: TGTGCCAGCAGTTTTCGGACTGGTAACAATGAG. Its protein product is CASSFRTGNNE. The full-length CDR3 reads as CASSFRTGNNEQFF.

The CDR3 bases that were read are TGTGCCACGGGGTATGATGCCCCTAGTGGC. Amino acid sequence: CATGYDAPSG. The CDR3 in its entirety is CATGYDAPSGYTF. The J gene is TRBJ1-2, the V gene TRBV19, with D unresolved. From the germline J gene comes the end of the CDR3, since the read stops 3 residues before it. In germline, CDR1 is LNHDA, CDR2 SQIVND (reference sequence). V gave up 10 bases and J gave up 7 bases, with 19 bases separating them. This CDR3 is built from 13 residues.

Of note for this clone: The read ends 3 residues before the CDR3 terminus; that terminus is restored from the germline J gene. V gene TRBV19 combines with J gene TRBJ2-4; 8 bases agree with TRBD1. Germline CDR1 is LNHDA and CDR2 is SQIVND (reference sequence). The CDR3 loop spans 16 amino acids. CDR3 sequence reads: CATGGSPGQANYGQYF. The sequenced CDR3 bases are TGTGCCACAGGGGGGTCACCGGGACAGGCTAACTATGGT.

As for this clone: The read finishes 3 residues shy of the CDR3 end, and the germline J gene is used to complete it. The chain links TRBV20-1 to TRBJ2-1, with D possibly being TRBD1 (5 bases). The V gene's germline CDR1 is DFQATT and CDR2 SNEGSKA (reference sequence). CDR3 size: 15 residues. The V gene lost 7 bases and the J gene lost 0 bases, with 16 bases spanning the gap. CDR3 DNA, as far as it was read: TGCAGTGGCGACCCCAATCAGGGCTCCTACAATGAG. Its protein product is CSGDPNQGSYNE. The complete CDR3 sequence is CSGDPNQGSYNEQFF.